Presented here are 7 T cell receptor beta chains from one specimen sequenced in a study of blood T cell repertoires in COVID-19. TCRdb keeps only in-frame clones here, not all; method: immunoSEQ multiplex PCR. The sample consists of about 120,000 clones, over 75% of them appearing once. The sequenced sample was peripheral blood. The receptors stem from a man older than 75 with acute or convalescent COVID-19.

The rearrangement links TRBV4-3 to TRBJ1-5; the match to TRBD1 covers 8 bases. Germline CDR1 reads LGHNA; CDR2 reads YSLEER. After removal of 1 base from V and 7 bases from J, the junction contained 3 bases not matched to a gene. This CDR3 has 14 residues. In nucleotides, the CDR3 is TGCGCCAGCAGCCAAGGGACAGGGTGGCAGCCCCAGCATTTT. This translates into CASSQGTGWQPQHF.

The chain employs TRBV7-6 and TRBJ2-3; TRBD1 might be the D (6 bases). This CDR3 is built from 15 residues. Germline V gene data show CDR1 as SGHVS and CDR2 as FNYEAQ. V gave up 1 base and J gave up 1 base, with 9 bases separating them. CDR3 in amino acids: CASSLGKGGTDTQYF. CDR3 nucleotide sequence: TGTGCCAGCAGCTTAGGGAAGGGGGGCACAGATACGCAGTATTTT.

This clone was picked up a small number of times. The CDR3 coding sequence is TGTGCCAGCAGCTTTAGCGGGGGGGCTGGAGGTGAGCAGTTCTTC. This codes for CASSFSGGAGGEQFF. V and J are TRBV11-2 and TRBJ2-1; 11 nucleotides line up with TRBD2. The V gene end was trimmed by 3 bases and the J gene end by 9 bases; junction bases not matched to a gene: 7. Germline loops: CDR1 SGHAT, CDR2 FQNNGV. The CDR3 runs 15 residues.

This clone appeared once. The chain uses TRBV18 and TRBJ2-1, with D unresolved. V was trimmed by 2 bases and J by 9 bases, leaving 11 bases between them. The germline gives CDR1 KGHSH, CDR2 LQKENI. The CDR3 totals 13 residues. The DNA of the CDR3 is TGTGCCAGCTCACCAGGCAGGAAACTTGAGCAGTTCTTC. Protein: CASSPGRKLEQFF.

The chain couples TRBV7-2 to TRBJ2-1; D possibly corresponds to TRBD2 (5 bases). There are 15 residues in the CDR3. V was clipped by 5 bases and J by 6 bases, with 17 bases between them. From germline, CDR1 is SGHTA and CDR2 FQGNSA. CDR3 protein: CASSAREGPFNEQFF. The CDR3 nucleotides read TGTGCCAGCAGCGCCCGGGAAGGCCCCTTCAATGAGCAGTTCTTC.

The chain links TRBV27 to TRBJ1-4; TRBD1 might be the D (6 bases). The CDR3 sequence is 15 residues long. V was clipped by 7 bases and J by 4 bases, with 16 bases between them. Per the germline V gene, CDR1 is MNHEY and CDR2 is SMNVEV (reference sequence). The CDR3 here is CASTKRRGFNEKLFF. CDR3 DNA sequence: TGTGCCAGCACAAAGCGCAGGGGTTTTAATGAAAAACTGTTTTTT.

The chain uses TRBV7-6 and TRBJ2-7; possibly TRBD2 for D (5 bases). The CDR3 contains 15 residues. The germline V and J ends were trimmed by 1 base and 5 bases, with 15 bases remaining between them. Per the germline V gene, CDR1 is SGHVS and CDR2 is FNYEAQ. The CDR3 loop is CASSLGFTGYNEQYF. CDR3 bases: TGTGCCAGCAGCTTAGGTTTTACGGGGTACAACGAGCAGTACTTC.